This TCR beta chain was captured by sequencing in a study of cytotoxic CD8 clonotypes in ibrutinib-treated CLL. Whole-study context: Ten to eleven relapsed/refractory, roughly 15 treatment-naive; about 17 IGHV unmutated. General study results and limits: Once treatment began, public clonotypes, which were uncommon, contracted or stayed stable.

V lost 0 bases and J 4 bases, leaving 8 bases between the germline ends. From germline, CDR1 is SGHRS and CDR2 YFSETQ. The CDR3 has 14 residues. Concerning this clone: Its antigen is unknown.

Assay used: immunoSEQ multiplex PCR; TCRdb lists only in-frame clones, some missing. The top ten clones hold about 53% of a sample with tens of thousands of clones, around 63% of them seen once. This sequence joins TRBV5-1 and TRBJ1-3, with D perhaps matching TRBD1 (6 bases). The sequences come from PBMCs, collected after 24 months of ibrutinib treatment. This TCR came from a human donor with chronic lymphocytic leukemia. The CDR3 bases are TGCGCCAGCAGCTTGGTTCAGGGGGGAAACACCATATATTTT. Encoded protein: CASSLVQGGNTIYF.